Included here is one TCR beta chain sequence, with context. Its antigen remains unidentified. Vbeta (60) and Jbeta (13) primers were used in the PCR. Clones were sequenced by immunoSEQ multiplex PCR, and TCRdb holds only the in-frame ones, with some missing. The sample lists fewer than 200,000 clones; roughly 80% were seen once. Germline CDR1 MNHNY, CDR2 SVGAGI (reference sequence). V was clipped by 6 bases and J by 3 bases, with 6 bases between them. The CDR3 is made up of 11 amino acids. This record belongs to a study of cytomegalovirus exposure and HLA in healthy donors. General study points: Earlier results showed most TCR beta V segments being productive about 87% or about 30% of the time. The authors enumerated around 150 TCR beta chains as linked to cytomegalovirus.

The chain links TRBV6-6 to TRBJ2-7; D is perhaps TRBD1 (5 bases). Specimen: PBMCs. This TCR came from a woman aged 18-30 years in good health and CMV-seronegative. For the CDR3, the DNA is TGTGCCAGCAGGCAGGGCTACGAGCAGTACTTC. This sequence encodes CASRQGYEQYF.